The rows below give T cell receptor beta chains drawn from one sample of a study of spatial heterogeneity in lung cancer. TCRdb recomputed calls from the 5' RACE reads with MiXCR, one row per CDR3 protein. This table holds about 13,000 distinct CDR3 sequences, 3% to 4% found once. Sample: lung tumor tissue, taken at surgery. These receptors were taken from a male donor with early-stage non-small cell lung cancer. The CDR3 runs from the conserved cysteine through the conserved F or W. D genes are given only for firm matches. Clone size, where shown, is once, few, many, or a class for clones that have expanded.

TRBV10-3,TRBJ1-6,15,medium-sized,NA,CAISESSYYNSPLHF,TGTGCCATCAGTGAGTCCTCCTATTATAATTCACCCCTCCACTTT
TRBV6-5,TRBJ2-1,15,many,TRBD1,CASSLPGTGYNEQFF,TGTGCCAGCAGTTTACCCGGGACAGGCTACAATGAGCAGTTCTTC
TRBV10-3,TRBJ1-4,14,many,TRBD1,CAISPTGAREKLFF,TGTGCCATCAGCCCGACAGGGGCTAGGGAAAAACTGTTTTTT
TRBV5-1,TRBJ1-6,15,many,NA,CASSFATVDNSPLHF,TGCGCCAGCAGCTTCGCGACAGTCGATAATTCACCCCTCCACTTT
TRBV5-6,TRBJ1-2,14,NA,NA,CASSFIRQEYGYTF,TGTGCCAGCAGCTTTATTAGACAGGAGTATGGCTACACCTTC
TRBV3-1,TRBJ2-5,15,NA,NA,CASSPRDKTLETQYF,TGTGCCAGCAGCCCCCGGGACAAGACTCTAGAGACCCAGTACTTC
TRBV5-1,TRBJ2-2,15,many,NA,CASSPLQIAVRELFF,TGCGCCAGCAGTCCCCTACAGATCGCGGTCCGGGAGCTGTTTTTT
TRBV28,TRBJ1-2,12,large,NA,CATIQQGDGYTF,TGTGCCACCATCCAACAGGGCGATGGCTACACCTTC
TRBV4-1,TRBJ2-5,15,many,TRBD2,CASSLRTGGLETQYF,TGCGCCAGCAGCCTCAGAACGGGGGGGCTAGAGACCCAGTACTTC
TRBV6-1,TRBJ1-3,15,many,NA,CASRTGRVSGNTIYF,TGTGCCAGCAGGACCGGACGGGTCTCTGGAAACACCATATATTTT
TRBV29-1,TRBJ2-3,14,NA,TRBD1,CSAVGQGRTDTQYF,TGCAGCGCCGTAGGACAGGGCCGCACAGATACGCAGTATTTT
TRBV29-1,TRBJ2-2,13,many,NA,CSVDRFNTGELFF,TGCAGCGTTGATCGTTTTAACACCGGGGAGCTGTTTTTT
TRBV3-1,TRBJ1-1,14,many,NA,CASSPAGRNTEAFF,TGTGCCAGCAGCCCAGCAGGACGTAACACTGAAGCTTTCTTT
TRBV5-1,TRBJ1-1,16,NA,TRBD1,CASSLWTGESGTEAFF,TGCGCCAGCAGCCTCTGGACAGGGGAATCTGGAACTGAAGCTTTCTTT
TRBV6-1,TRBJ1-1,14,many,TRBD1,CAIRDLGQGDEAFF,TGTGCCATCCGAGACCTGGGACAGGGCGACGAAGCTTTCTTT
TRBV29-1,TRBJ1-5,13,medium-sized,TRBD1,CSVRDSLNQPQHF,TGCAGCGTCCGGGACAGTCTTAATCAGCCCCAGCATTTT
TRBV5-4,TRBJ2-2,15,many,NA,CASSLGPTNTGELFF,TGTGCCAGCAGCTTGGGACCTACGAACACCGGGGAGCTGTTTTTT
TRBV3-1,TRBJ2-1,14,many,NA,CASSPTGAYNEQFF,TGTGCCAGCAGCCCCACGGGGGCCTACAATGAGCAGTTCTTC
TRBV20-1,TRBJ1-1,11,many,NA,CSNGQYTEAFF,TGCAGTAACGGACAGTACACTGAAGCTTTCTTT
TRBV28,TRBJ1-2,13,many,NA,CASSYSARTVPFF,TGTGCCAGCAGTTACTCCGCCCGGACAGTCCCCTTCTTC
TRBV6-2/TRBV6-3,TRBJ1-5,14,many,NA,CASRPGGVGQPQHF,TGTGCCAGCAGACCCGGGGGGGTTGGTCAGCCCCAGCATTTT
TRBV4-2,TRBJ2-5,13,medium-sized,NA,CASSQGQQETQYF,TGTGCCAGCAGCCAAGGCCAACAAGAGACCCAGTACTTC
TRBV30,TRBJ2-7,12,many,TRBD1,CAWSVQGWEQYF,TGTGCCTGGAGTGTACAGGGGTGGGAGCAGTACTTC
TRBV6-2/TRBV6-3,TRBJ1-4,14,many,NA,CASRSRYGGEKLFF,TGTGCCAGCAGATCAAGATACGGAGGTGAAAAACTGTTTTTT
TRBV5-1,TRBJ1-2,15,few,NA,CASSGTTSLPGGYTF,TGCGCCAGCAGCGGAACGACCTCCTTACCTGGAGGCTACACCTTC
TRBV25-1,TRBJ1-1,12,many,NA,CASRLMDTEAFF,TGTGCCAGCAGATTAATGGACACTGAAGCTTTCTTT
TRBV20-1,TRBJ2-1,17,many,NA,CSARTVARRRLYNEQFF,TGCAGTGCTAGGACTGTGGCCAGGCGACGTCTCTACAATGAGCAGTTCTTC
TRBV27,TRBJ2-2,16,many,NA,CASSLRGPLNTGELFF,TGTGCCAGCAGTCTGCGGGGACCGCTGAACACCGGGGAGCTGTTTTTT
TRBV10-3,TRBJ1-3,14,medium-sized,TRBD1,CAISGTGSGNTIYF,TGTGCCATCAGTGGGACAGGCTCTGGAAACACCATATATTTT
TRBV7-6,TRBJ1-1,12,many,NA,CASSLGGAEAFF,TGTGCCAGCAGCTTGGGGGGGGCTGAAGCTTTCTTT